These 12 T cell receptor beta chains were sequenced from one sample in a study of blood T cell repertoires in COVID-19. Produced via immunoSEQ multiplex PCR; TCRdb's table is partial and in-frame only. The top ten clones hold over 2% of a sample with a few hundred thousand clones, over 75% of them seen once. Sequenced: PBMCs or T cells enriched from blood (not recorded which). The receptors shown here come from a woman in her late teens or twenties who had recovered from COVID-19.

CDR3 in DNA: TGTGCCAGCAGCCCTAGTCTTGTCACGAACACTGAAGCTTTCTTT. Amino acids: CASSPSLVTNTEAFF. This chain joins TRBV9 and TRBJ1-1, with D unclear. CDR1 SGDLS and CDR2 YYNGEE come from the germline V gene. The CDR3 sequence is 15 residues long. The ends were cut back, 4 bases at V and 1 base at J, with 14 bases in the middle. The full variable domain, rest sourced from reference TRBV9 and TRBJ1-1, is DSGVTQTPKHLITATGQRVTLRCSPRSGDLSVYWYQQSLDQGLQFLIQYYNGEERAKGNILERFSAQQFPDLHSELNLSSLELGDSALYFCASSPSLVTNTEAFFGQGTRLTVV.

This chain links TRBV12-5 with TRBJ2-5, with 8 bases aligning to TRBD1. CDR1 LGHNT and CDR2 FRNRAP come from the germline V gene. Trimming cost V 6 bases and J 4 bases; bases outside gene matches: 10. The CDR3 spans 15 residues. CDR3 protein: CASGPGQGLGETQYF. The CDR3 DNA reads as TGTGCTAGTGGGCCTGGACAGGGTTTGGGAGAGACCCAGTACTTC. The whole variable domain, filled in from reference TRBV12-5 and TRBJ2-5, reads DARVTQTPRHKVTEMGQEVTMRCQPILGHNTVFWYRQTMMQGLELLAYFRNRAPLDDSGMPKDRFSAEMPDATLATLKIQPSEPRDSAVYFCASGPGQGLGETQYFGPGTRLLVL.

This clone showed up just once. J is TRBJ2-1 and V is TRBV7-2; 7 bases match TRBD2. Germline V lookup: CDR1 SGHTA, CDR2 FQGNSA. V was pared by 0 bases and J by 6 bases, with 5 bases of the junction left unmatched. The CDR3 is 15 amino acids. CDR3 nucleotides: TGTGCCAGCAGCTTAGCGCGGGGGAACCTCAATGAGCAGTTCTTC. Amino acids: CASSLARGNLNEQFF. Based on the CDR3 plus reference TRBV7-2 and TRBJ2-1, the full variable domain is GAGVSQSPSNKVTEKGKDVELRCDPISGHTALYWYRQSLGQGLEFLIYFQGNSAPDKSGLPSDRFSAERTGGSVSTLTIQRTQQEDSAVYLCASSLARGNLNEQFFGPGTRLTVL.

The rearrangement links TRBV7-9 to TRBJ1-4; D is possibly TRBD1 (6 bases). V lost 1 base, J lost 8 bases, and 14 bases lay in between. The CDR3 spans 15 residues. CDR1 and CDR2 (germline): SEHNR, FQNEAQ (reference sequence). Written as DNA, the CDR3 is TGTGCCAGCAGCTTAGTACAGGGATTAGAAGAAAAACTGTTTTTT. It yields the protein CASSLVQGLEEKLFF. Full variable domain (outside the CDR3, taken from reference TRBV7-9 and TRBJ1-4): DTGVSQNPRHKITKRGQNVTFRCDPISEHNRLYWYRQTLGQGPEFLTYFQNEAQLEKSRLLSDRFSAERPKGSFSTLEIQRTEQGDSAMYLCASSLVQGLEEKLFFGSGTQLSVL.

J is TRBJ2-7 and V is TRBV24-1; 7 nucleotides align to TRBD1. V shed 7 bases, J shed 0 bases, and the junction held 14 bases outside the gene matches. The CDR3 spans 17 residues. Germline CDR1 KGHDR, CDR2 SFDVKD. CDR3 sequence reads: CATSYGQDTPSSYEQYF. CDR3 nucleotides: TGTGCCACCAGCTACGGACAGGACACCCCAAGCTCCTACGAGCAGTACTTC.

The rearrangement joins TRBV2 to TRBJ2-2; D is perhaps TRBD1 (6 bases). CDR1 and CDR2 (germline): SNHLY, FYNNEI. The CDR3 loop spans 14 amino acids. The germline V and J ends were trimmed by 6 bases and 6 bases, with 14 bases remaining between them. This CDR3 is CASSQQGRAGELFF. Here the CDR3 DNA reads TGTGCCAGCAGCCAGCAGGGGCGGGCCGGGGAGCTGTTTTTT. Complete variable domain (other parts from reference TRBV2 and TRBJ2-2): EPEVTQTPSHQVTQMGQEVILRCVPISNHLYFYWYRQILGQKVEFLVSFYNNEISEKSEIFDDQFSVERPDGSNFTLKIRSTKLEDSAMYFCASSQQGRAGELFFGEGSRLTVL.

The V call is TRBV5-1, the J call TRBJ2-2; 12 bases fit TRBD2. This CDR3 spans 16 amino acids. The V gene end was trimmed by 2 bases and the J gene end by 4 bases; junction bases not matched to a gene: 3. Germline V gene lookup returns CDR1 SGHRS and CDR2 YFSETQ. CDR3 loop: CASSFLAGGSTGELFF. CDR3 DNA: TGCGCCAGCAGCTTTCTAGCGGGGGGGAGCACCGGGGAGCTGTTTTTT.

This chain uses TRBV19 with TRBJ2-4; 9 nucleotides agree with TRBD2. The germline gives CDR1 LNHDA, CDR2 SQIVND (reference sequence). The junction had 8 bases not matched to a gene; V was cut back by 7 bases and J by 4 bases. The CDR3 is 15 amino acids. In DNA, the CDR3 is TGTGCCAGTATAGGCGGGGGGGCAGGGAAAAACATTCAGTACTTC. It translates to CASIGGGAGKNIQYF.

The count of this clone is one. J is TRBJ2-2 and V is TRBV12-3 or TRBV12-4; TRBD2 matches at 12 bases. The length of the CDR3 is 13 residues. V gave up 8 bases and J gave up 6 bases; unmatched junction bases: 1. As DNA, the CDR3 is TGTGCCAGCGGACTAGCGGGGTCCGGGGAGCTGTTTTTT. Translated: CASGLAGSGELFF.

This chain connects TRBV2 to TRBJ2-5; possibly TRBD2 for D (5 bases). Germline V lookup: CDR1 SNHLY, CDR2 FYNNEI. This CDR3 comprises 11 residues. The ends were cut back, 9 bases at V and 4 bases at J, with 9 bases in the middle. In DNA form, the CDR3 reads TGTGCCAGTACCCGGGGAGAGACCCAGTACTTC. It codes for CASTRGETQYF.

The J gene is TRBJ1-4, the V gene TRBV11-2; D unclear. The closer fit of TRBJ2-2 to the DNA end suggests the J call may be wrong. The CDR3 runs to 12 residues. CDR1 and CDR2 (germline): SGHAT, FQNNGV. In DNA form, the CDR3 reads TGTGCCAGCAGCTTAGGTCCGGGGGAGCTGTTTTTT. Protein: CASSLGPGELFF.

Only one count was recorded for this clone. The germline gene is not matched at one end of the junction; a read error may be the cause. The gene calls are TRBV7-7 and TRBJ1-5; D is unresolved. The CDR3 has 17 residues. The germline CDR1 and CDR2 sequences are SSHAT and FNYEAQ (reference sequence). Written as DNA, the CDR3 is TGTGCTAGCAGCTTAGTCCGGAAGACACCGTACCTTCAGCCCCAGCATTTT. This translates into CASSLVRKTPYLQPQHF.